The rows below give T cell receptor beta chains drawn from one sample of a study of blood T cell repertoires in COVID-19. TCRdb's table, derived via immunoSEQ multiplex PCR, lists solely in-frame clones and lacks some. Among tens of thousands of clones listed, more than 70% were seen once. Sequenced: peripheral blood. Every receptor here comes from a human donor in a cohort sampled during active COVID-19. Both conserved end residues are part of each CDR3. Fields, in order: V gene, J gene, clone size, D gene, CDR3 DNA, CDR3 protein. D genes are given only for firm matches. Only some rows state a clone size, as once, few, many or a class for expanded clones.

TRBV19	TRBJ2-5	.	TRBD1	TGTGCCAGTAGCAAGGGACAGGAGGAGACCCAGTACTTC	CASSKGQEETQYF
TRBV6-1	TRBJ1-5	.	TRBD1	TGTGCCAGCAGTGGTACAGGGGGCGCATTAAAGCCGAATCAGCCCCAGCATTTT	CASSGTGGALKPNQPQHF
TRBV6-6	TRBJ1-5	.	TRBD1	TGTGCCAGCAGGAAAACAGGGGGCGCCAGCAATCAGCCCCAGCATTTT	CASRKTGGASNQPQHF
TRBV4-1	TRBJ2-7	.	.	TGCGCCAGCAGCCTAACAGGGCGGGCCGAGCAGTACTTC	CASSLTGRAEQYF
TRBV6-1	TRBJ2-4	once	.	TGTGCCAGCAGTGAACAGGGTAATTCGGAGTACTTC	CASSEQGNSEYF
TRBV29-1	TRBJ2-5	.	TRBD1	TGCAGCGTTGAAGGGTGGCAGGGGGCTCGGGAGACCCAGTACTTC	CSVEGWQGARETQYF
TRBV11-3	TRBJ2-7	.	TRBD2	TGTGCCAGCAGCTTAGGAGGGACTAGCGGGGGCGAGCAGTACTTC	CASSLGGTSGGEQYF
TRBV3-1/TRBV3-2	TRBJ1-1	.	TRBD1	TGTGCCAGCAGCCAGGGACCGACAGGGGTTGGGACTGAAGCTTTCTTT	CASSQGPTGVGTEAFF
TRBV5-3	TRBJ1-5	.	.	TGTGCCAGAAGCTTCGGTCCGGCGGGCAATCAGCCCCAGCATTTT	CARSFGPAGNQPQHF
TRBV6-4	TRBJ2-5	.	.	TGTGCCAGCAGCCCTGGACACGACCAAGAGACCCAGTACTTC	CASSPGHDQETQYF
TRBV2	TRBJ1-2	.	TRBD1	TGTGCCAGCAGTATGATACAGGGGGTAACTAGTTACACCTTC	CASSMIQGVTSYTF
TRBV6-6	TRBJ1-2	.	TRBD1	TGTGCCAGCAGTTACTCAATGAGGGGGCAGGAGTATGACTACACCTTC	CASSYSMRGQEYDYTF
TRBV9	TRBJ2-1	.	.	TGTGCCAGCAGCGTAGAGGGGTCACGGAAGCAGTTCTTC	CASSVEGSRKQFF
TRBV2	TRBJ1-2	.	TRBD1	TGTGCCAGCAGTGAGGACAGGGTGGACTATGGCTACACCTTC	CASSEDRVDYGYTF
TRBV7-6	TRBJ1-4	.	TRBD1	TGTGCCAGCAGCTTAGGCAGGGCAGGGGGGAATGAAAAACTGTTTTTT	CASSLGRAGGNEKLFF
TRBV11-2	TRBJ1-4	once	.	TGTGCCAGCAGCTTCCCGGGACAAACTAATGAAAAACTGTTTTTT	CASSFPGQTNEKLFF
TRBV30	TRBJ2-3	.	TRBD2	TGTGCCTGGGACAAGACTAGCGTGGGAGATACGCAGTATTTT	CAWDKTSVGDTQYF
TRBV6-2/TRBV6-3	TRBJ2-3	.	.	TGTGCCAGCAGTTACACCTATAGCGGAAGCACAGATACGCAGTATTTT	CASSYTYSGSTDTQYF
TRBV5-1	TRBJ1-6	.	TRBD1	TGCGCCAGCAGTTTGGAATCAGGGGGACCCTTTAATTCACCCCTCCACTTT	CASSLESGGPFNSPLHF
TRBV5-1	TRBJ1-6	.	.	TGCGCCAGCAGCTTGGGAATGATCGGTTCACCCCTCCACTTT	CASSLGMIGSPLHF
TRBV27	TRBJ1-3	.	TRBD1	TGTGCCAGCAGGGACAGGGGGCTCTCTGGAAACACCATATATTTT	CASRDRGLSGNTIYF
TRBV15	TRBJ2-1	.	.	TGTGCCACCAGCAGAGGTGAGGGCTTGTCCTACAATGAGCAGTTCTTC	CATSRGEGLSYNEQFF
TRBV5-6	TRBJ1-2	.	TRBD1	TGTGCCAGCAGCCTGGTATCGACAGGGGGCGTAGGGGGCTACACCTTC	CASSLVSTGGVGGYTF
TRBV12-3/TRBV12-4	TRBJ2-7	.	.	TGTGCCAGCAGTTTAGCAGAGTCCTACGAGCAGTACTTC	CASSLAESYEQYF
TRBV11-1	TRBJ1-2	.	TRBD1	TGTGCCAGCAGCTTTGGCAGGGGGCTTGGCTACACCTTC	CASSFGRGLGYTF
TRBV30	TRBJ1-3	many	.	TGTGCCTGGAGTGCCCGTCCGAGCTCTGGAAACACCATATATTTT	CAWSARPSSGNTIYF
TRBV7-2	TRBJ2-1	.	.	TGTGCCAGCAGCTTTCTCCATGAGCAGTTCTTC	CASSFLHEQFF
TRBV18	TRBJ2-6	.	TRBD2	TGTGCCAGCTCACCAAACGGACTAGCGGGAGTCTCTGGGGCCAACGTCCTGACTTTC	CASSPNGLAGVSGANVLTF
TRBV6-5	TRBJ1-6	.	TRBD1	TGTGCCAGCAGTTACCAGGGGGCGAGGAATTCACCCCTCCACTTT	CASSYQGARNSPLHF
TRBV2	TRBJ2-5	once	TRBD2	TGTGCCAGCAGTGAAAACGGACTAGCGACAGAGACCCAGTACTTC	CASSENGLATETQYF
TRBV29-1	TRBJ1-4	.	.	TGCAGCGTTCGGGGGGGGCAGGCTAATGAAAAACTGTTTTTT	CSVRGGQANEKLFF
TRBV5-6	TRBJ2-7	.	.	TGTGCCAGCAGCTTGTGGTCGAGCGGCGGCTCCTACGAGCAGTACTTC	CASSLWSSGGSYEQYF
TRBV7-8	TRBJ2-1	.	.	TGTGCCAGCAGCCTGGCCGGGGGAGGCCGGGAAGGTGAGCAGTTCTTC	CASSLAGGGREGEQFF
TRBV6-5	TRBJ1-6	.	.	TGTGCCAGCAGCGCGTTGCGGTCACCCCTCCACTTT	CASSALRSPLHF
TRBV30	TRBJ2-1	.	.	TGTGCTGGCGGTTCCTACAATGAGCAGTTCTTC	CAGGSYNEQFF
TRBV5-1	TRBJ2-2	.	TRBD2	TGCGCCAGCAGCTTGATTAGCGGGGCCCCCACAGAGCTGTTTTTT	CASSLISGAPTELFF
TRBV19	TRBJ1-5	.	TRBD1	TGTGCCAGTAGCATAGCGCGGACAGGGATATTTCGGCAGCCCCAGCATTTT	CASSIARTGIFRQPQHF
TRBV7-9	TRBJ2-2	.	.	TGTGCCAGCAGCCAAGGCCAGGGAACGAACACCGGGGAGCTGTTTTTT	CASSQGQGTNTGELFF
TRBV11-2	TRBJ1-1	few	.	TGTGCCAGCAGCCCGGGACAGAACACTGAAGCTTTCTTT	CASSPGQNTEAFF
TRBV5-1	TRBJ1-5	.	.	TGCGCCAGCAGTCCTGTTGCGGCCAGTAGCAATCAGCCCCAGCATTTT	CASSPVAASSNQPQHF
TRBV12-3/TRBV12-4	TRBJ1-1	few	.	TGTGCCAGCAGTTTATCCGGGGGCACTGAAGCTTTCTTT	CASSLSGGTEAFF
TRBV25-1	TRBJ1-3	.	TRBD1	TGTGCCAGCAGCGGGACAGGGCGGCAGTACTCTGGAAACACCATATATTTT	CASSGTGRQYSGNTIYF
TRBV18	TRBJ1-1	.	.	TGTGCCAGCTCACCGAGCGGACAGTCGAACACTGAAGCTTTCTTT	CASSPSGQSNTEAFF
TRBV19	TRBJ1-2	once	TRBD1	TGTGCCAGTAGTTACCGGGACAGGGGGTTCAATGGCTACACCTTC	CASSYRDRGFNGYTF
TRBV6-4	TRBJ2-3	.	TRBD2	TGTGCCAGCAGTCTCGCGGGAGGATCCACAGATACGCAGTATTTT	CASSLAGGSTDTQYF